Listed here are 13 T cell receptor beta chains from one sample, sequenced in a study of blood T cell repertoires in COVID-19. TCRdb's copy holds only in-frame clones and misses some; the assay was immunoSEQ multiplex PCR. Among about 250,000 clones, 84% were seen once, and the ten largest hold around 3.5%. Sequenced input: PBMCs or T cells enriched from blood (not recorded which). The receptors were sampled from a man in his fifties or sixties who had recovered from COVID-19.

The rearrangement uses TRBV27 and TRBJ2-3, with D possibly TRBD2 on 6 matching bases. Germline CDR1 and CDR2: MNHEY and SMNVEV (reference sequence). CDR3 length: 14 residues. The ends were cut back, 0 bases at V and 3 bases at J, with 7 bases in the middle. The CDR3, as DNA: TGTGCCAGCAGTTTATCGCTAGCGACAGATACGCAGTATTTT. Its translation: CASSLSLATDTQYF.

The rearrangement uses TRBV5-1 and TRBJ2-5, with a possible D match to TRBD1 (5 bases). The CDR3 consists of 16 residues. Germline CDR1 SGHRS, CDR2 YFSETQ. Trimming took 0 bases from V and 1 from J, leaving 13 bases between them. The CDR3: CASSLGQQLIQETQYF. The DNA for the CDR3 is TGCGCCAGCAGCTTGGGACAGCAACTGATCCAAGAGACCCAGTACTTC.

For the CDR3, the DNA is TGCGCCAGCGCGGGACAGCCTTCTTCTAACTATGGCTACACCTTC. Protein product: CASAGQPSSNYGYTF. The chain carries TRBV4-1 and TRBJ1-2, with TRBD1 identical over 7 bases. From germline, CDR1 is MGHRA and CDR2 YSYEKL. V shed 8 bases and J 0 bases; nucleotides not matched to a gene: 9. The length of the CDR3 is 15 residues.

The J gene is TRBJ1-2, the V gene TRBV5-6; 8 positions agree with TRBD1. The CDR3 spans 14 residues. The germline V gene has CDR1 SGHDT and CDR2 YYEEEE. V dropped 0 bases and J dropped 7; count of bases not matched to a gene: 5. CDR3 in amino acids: CASSLVDRVGGYTF. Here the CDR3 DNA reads TGTGCCAGCAGCTTGGTGGACAGGGTGGGTGGCTACACCTTC.

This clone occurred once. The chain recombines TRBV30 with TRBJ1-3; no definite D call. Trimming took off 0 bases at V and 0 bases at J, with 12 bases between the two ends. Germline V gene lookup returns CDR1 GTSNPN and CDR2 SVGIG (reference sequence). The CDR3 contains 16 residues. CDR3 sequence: CAWSVRSGSSGNTIYF. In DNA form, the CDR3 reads TGTGCCTGGAGTGTCAGGTCGGGGAGCTCTGGAAACACCATATATTTT.

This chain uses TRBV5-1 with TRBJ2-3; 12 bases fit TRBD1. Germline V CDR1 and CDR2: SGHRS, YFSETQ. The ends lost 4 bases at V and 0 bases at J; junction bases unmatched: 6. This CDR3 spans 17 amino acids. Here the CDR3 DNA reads TGCGCCAGCAGCCAGGGACAGGGGGCCTCTAGCACAGATACGCAGTATTTT. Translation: CASSQGQGASSTDTQYF.

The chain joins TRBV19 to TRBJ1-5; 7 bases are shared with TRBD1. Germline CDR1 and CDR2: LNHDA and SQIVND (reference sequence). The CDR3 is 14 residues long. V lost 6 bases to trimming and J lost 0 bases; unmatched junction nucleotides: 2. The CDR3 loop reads CASSGTVSNQPQHF. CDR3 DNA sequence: TGTGCCAGTAGCGGGACAGTTAGCAATCAGCCCCAGCATTTT.

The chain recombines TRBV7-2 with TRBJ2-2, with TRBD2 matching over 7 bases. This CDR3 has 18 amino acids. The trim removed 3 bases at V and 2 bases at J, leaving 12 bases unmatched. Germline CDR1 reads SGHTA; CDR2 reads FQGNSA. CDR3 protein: CASSFTLAVKGNTGELFF. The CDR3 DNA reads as TGTGCCAGCAGCTTCACCCTAGCGGTCAAGGGAAACACCGGGGAGCTGTTTTTT.

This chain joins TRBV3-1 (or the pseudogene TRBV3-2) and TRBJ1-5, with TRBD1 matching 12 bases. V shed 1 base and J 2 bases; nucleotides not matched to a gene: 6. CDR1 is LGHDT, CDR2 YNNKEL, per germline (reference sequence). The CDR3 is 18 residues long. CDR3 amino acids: CASSQAGTGGGGNQPQHF. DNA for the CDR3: TGTGCCAGCAGCCAAGCCGGGACAGGGGGCGGGGGCAATCAGCCCCAGCATTTT.

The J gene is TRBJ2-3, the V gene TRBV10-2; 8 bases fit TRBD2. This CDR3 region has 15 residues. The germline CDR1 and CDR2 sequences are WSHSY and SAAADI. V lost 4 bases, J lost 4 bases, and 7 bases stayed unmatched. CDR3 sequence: CASSVSSGGPDTQYF. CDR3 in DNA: TGCGCCAGCAGTGTCTCGAGCGGGGGTCCAGATACGCAGTATTTT.

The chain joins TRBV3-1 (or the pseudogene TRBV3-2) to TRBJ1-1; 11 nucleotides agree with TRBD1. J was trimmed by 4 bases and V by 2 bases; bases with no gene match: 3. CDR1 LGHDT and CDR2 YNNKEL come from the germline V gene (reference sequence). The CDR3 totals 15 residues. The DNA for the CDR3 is TGTGCCAGCAGCCAAACCGGGACAGGGGGCACTGAAGCTTTCTTT. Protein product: CASSQTGTGGTEAFF.

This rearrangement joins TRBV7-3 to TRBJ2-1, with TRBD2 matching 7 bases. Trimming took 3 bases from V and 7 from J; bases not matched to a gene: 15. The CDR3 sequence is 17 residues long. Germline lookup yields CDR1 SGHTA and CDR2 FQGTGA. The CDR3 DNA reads TGTGCCAGCAGCTTTGAGGGGCGGGCGGGAGTAAGGAATGAGCAGTTCTTC. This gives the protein CASSFEGRAGVRNEQFF. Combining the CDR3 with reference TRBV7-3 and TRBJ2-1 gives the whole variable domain GAGVSQTPSNKVTEKGKYVELRCDPISGHTALYWYRQSLGQGPEFLIYFQGTGAADDSGLPNDRFFAVRPEGSVSTLKIQRTERGDSAVYLCASSFEGRAGVRNEQFFGPGTRLTVL.

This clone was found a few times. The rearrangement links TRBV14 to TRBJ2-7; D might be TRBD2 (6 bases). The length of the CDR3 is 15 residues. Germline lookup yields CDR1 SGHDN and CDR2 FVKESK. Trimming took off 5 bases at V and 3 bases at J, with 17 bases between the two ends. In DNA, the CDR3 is TGTGCCAGCAGCTTGACGGTGGGACTCCGCTACGAGCAGTACTTC. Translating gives CASSLTVGLRYEQYF.